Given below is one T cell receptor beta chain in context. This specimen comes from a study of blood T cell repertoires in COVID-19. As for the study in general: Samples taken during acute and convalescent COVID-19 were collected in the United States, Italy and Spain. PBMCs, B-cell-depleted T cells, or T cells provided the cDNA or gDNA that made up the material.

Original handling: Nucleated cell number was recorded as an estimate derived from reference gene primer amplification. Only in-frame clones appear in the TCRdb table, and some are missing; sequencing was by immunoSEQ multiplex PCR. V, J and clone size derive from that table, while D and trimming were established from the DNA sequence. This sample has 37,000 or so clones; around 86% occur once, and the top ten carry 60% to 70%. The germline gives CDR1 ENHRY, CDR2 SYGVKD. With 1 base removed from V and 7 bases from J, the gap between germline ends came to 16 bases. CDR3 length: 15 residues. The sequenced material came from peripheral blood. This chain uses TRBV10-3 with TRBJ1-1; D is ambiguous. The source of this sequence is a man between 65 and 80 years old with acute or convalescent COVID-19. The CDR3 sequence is CAISEFEATSFEAFF. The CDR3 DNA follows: TGTGCCATCAGTGAGTTTGAGGCCACGAGCTTTGAAGCTTTCTTT.